This T cell receptor (beta chain) is from a study of identical twins. Study-level results: Fewer insertions were carried by abundant cord blood beta clonotypes, but none was seen in memory repertoires. These conclusions were based on statistical analysis (cross-sectional, not following the same donors). Where out-of-frame alpha sequences were twin-shared, they showed excess low generation probability. Models came in too low on out-of-frame TCR alpha sharing in monozygotic twins.

The CDR3 consists of 15 residues. The germline V and J ends were trimmed by 9 bases and 4 bases, with 21 bases remaining between them. The germline CDR1 and CDR2 sequences are SNHLY and FYNNEI. This clonotype was seen at least ten times. Its specificity is unknown. TCRdb re-called the 5' RACE reads with MiXCR, one entry per CDR3 protein. The sample holds 260,000 or so distinct CDR3 sequences, 6% to 8% seen once. These records were also assigned to another study, of yellow fever vaccine responses in identical twins.

J is TRBJ1-2 and V is TRBV2, with a tentative D call TRBD1 (5 bases). The source material was CD8+ T cells sorted from blood. The source is a woman aged 18-30 years in good health. CDR3 region: CASTGWEQEIYGYTF. The CDR3 bases are TGTGCCAGTACGGGTTGGGAACAGGAGATCTATGGCTACACCTTC.